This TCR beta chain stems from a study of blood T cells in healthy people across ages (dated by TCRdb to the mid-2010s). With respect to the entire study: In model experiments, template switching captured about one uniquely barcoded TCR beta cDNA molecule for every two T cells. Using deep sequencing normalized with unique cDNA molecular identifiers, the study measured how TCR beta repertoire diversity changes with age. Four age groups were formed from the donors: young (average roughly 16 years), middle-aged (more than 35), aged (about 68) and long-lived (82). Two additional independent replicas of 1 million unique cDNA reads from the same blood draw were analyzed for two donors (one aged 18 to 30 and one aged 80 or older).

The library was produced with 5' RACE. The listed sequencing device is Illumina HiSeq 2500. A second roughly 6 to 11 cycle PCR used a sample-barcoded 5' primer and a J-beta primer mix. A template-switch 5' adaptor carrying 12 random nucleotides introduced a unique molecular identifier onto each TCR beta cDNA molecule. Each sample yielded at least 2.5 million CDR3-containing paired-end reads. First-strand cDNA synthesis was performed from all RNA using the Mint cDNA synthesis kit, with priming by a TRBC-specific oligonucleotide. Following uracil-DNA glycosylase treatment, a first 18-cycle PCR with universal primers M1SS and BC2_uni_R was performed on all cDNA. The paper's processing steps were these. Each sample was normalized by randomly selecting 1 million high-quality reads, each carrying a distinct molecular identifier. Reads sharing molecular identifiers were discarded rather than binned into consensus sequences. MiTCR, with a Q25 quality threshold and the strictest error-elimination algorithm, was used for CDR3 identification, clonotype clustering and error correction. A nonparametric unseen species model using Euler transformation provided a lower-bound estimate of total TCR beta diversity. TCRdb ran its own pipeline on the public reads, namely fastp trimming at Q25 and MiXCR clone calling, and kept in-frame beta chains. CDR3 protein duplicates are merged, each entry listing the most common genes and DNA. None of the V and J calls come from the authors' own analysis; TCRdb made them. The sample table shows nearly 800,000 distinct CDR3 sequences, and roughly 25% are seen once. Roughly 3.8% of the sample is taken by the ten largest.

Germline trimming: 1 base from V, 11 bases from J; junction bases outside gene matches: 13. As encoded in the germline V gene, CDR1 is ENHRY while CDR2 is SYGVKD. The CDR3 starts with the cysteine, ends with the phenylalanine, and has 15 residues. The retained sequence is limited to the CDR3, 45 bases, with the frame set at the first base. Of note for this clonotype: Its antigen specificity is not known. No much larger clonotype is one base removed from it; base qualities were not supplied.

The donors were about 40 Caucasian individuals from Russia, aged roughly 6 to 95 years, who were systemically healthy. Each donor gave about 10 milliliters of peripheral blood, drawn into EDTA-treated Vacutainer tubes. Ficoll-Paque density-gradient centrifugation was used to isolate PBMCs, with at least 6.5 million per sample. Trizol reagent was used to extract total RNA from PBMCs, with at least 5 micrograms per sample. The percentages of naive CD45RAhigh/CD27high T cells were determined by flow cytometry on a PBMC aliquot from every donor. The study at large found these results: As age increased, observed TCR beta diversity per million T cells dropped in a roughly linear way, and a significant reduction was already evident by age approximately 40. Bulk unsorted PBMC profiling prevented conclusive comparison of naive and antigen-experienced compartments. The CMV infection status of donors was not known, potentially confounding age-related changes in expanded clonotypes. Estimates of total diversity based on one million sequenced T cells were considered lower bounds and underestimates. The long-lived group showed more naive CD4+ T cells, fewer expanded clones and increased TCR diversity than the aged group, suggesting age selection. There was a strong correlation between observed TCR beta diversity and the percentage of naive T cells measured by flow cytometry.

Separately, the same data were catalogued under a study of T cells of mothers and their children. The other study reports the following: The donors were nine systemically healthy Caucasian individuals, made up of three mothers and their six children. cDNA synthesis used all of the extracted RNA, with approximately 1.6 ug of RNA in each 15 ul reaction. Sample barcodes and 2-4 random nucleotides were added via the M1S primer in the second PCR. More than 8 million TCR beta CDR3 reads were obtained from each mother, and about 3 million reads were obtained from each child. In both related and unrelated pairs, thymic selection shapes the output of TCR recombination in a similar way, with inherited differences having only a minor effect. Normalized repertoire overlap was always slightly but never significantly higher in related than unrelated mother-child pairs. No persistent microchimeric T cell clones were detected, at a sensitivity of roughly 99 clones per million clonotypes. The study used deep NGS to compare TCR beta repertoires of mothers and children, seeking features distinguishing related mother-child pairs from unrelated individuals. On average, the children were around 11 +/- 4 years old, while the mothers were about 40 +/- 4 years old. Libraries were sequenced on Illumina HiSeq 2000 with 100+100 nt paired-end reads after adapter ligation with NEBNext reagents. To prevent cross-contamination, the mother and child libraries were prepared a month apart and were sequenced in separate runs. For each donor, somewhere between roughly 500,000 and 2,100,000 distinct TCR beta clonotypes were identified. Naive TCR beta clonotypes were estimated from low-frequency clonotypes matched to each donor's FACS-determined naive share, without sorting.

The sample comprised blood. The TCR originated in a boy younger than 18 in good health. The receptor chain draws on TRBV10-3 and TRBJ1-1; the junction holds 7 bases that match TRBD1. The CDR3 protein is CAISELGQRLEGAFF. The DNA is TGTGCCATCAGTGAGTTGGGACAGCGCCTCGAGGGGGCTTTCTTT.